Each of the 20 T cell receptor beta chains below was sequenced from the same sample in a study of CD8+ T cells in alopecia areata. cDNA reverse transcribed from extracted RNA served as the sequencing template. TCRdb keeps only in-frame clones here, not all; method: immunoSEQ multiplex PCR. The repertoire holds under 130,000 clones, with about nine tenths as singletons. Treatment meaning: oral pan-JAK inhibitor, 5-10 mg twice daily. The material sequenced was CD8+ T cells sorted from blood, taken at approximately week 30, from a patient treated with tofacitinib. Source of these receptors: a human donor with alopecia areata.

This clone has more than one count but fewer than ten. This sequence joins TRBV29-1 and TRBJ2-2; 8 positions agree with TRBD1. Germline V gene data show CDR1 as SQVTM and CDR2 as ANQGSEA. V lost 6 bases to trimming and J lost 6 bases; unmatched junction nucleotides: 30. The CDR3 contains 21 residues. The CDR3 DNA sequence: TGCAGCGTCCCTAGGGGGCTATCAGACAGGGGTGGGCCCGACTGGTCCGGGGAGCTGTTTTTT. Translating it yields CSVPRGLSDRGGPDWSGELFF.

This clone has more than one count but fewer than ten. V gene TRBV7-9 combines with J gene TRBJ2-7, with 11 bases matching TRBD1. Germline V CDR1 and CDR2: SEHNR, FQNEAQ (reference sequence). The CDR3 has 15 amino acids. Unmatched junction bases numbered 5, after V lost 3 bases and J lost 4 bases. The CDR3 coding sequence is TGTGCCAGCAGCTTCGGACAGGGGGCATCGTACGAGCAGTACTTC. Translated, it gives CASSFGQGASYEQYF.

The rearrangement joins TRBV9 to TRBJ1-4, with 10 bases lining up with TRBD1. Unmatched junction bases numbered 5, after V lost 4 bases and J lost 11 bases. The CDR3 has 13 residues. The germline gives CDR1 SGDLS, CDR2 YYNGEE. The CDR3 DNA is TGTGCCAGCAGCTACGGGACAGGGGATAAACTGTTTTTT. Translated: CASSYGTGDKLFF.

This clone was picked up one time. One junction end does not reproduce the germline sequence, and a read error may be involved. Other DNA sequences of this sample code for an identical CDR3. This chain uses TRBV13 with TRBJ1-1; perhaps TRBD1 as D (5 bases). Germline V gives CDR1 PRHDT, CDR2 FYEKMQ (reference sequence). The CDR3 has 14 residues. In nucleotides, the CDR3 is TGTGCCAGCAGCCTAGGCCAGGGTGACACTGAAGCTTTCTTT. It yields the protein CASSLGQGDTEAFF. Combining the CDR3 with reference TRBV13 and TRBJ1-1 gives the whole variable domain AAGVIQSPRHLIKEKRETATLKCYPIPRHDTVYWYQQGPGQDPQFLISFYEKMQSDKGSIPDRFSAQQFSDYHSELNMSSLELGDSALYFCASSLGQGDTEAFFGQGTRLTVV.

V gene TRBV7-6 combines with J gene TRBJ2-2; maybe TRBD2 (6 bases). Per the germline V gene, CDR1 is SGHVS and CDR2 is FNYEAQ. The CDR3 sequence is 16 residues long. The germline V and J ends were trimmed by 1 base and 5 bases, with 14 bases remaining between them. CDR3 amino acids: CASSLDGWRDTGELFF. In DNA, the CDR3 is TGTGCCAGCAGCTTAGATGGTTGGAGGGATACCGGGGAGCTGTTTTTT.

This chain uses TRBV11-2 with TRBJ1-1; perhaps TRBD1 as D (5 bases). This CDR3 region has 14 residues. Trimming cost V 1 base and J 5 bases, with 11 bases left between them. Per germline, CDR1 SGHAT and CDR2 FQNNGV. CDR3 nucleotides: TGTGCCAGCAGCTTAGGGGGGGATTTGACTGAAGCTTTCTTT. As protein: CASSLGGDLTEAFF.

This clone was detected a few times. The rearrangement links TRBV4-2 to TRBJ2-7; the D is unclear. V lost 1 base and J lost 1, with 8 bases in between. Germline V gene sequence: CDR1 LGHNA, CDR2 YNFKEQ. This CDR3 is 14 amino acids long. The CDR3 reads CASSQGAPSYEQYF. CDR3 sequence (DNA): TGTGCCAGCAGCCAAGGAGCGCCGTCCTACGAGCAGTACTTC.

The chain carries TRBV5-1 and TRBJ2-5; 9 bases are a match to TRBD2. The J call may be wrong; the DNA end is better matched by TRBJ2-7. The germline gives CDR1 SGHRS, CDR2 YFSETQ. The CDR3 totals 14 residues. The CDR3 is CASSLGTSNYEQYF. CDR3 in DNA: TGCGCCAGCAGCCTAGGGACTAGCAATTACGAGCAGTACTTC.

This rearrangement joins TRBV9 to TRBJ2-5, with TRBD1 identical over 8 bases. V was pared by 2 bases and J by 1 base, with 4 bases of the junction left unmatched. The germline V gene encodes CDR1 SGDLS and CDR2 YYNGEE. This CDR3 spans 15 amino acids. CDR3 bases: TGTGCCAGCAGCGTTTCCGGGACAGGCCAAGAGACCCAGTACTTC. As protein: CASSVSGTGQETQYF. Drawing the rest from reference TRBV9 and TRBJ2-5, the complete variable domain is DSGVTQTPKHLITATGQRVTLRCSPRSGDLSVYWYQQSLDQGLQFLIQYYNGEERAKGNILERFSAQQFPDLHSELNLSSLELGDSALYFCASSVSGTGQETQYFGPGTRLLVL.

CDR3 in amino acids: CASRGILAGDPYNEQFF. CDR3 nucleotide sequence: TGTGCCAGCAGGGGGATCCTAGCGGGAGACCCCTACAATGAGCAGTTCTTC. The chain links TRBV2 to TRBJ2-1, with TRBD2 matching 10 bases. After removal of 6 bases from V and 2 bases from J, the junction contained 10 bases not matched to a gene. The CDR3 spans 17 residues. The germline CDR1 and CDR2 sequences are SNHLY and FYNNEI.

This clone has a single count. The chain carries TRBV7-9 and TRBJ2-7; TRBD1 is a possible D gene (5 bases). From germline, CDR1 is SEHNR and CDR2 FQNEAQ (reference sequence). This CDR3 region has 13 residues. V was cut by 2 bases and J by 5 bases, with 10 bases left in between. The CDR3 coding sequence is TGTGCCAGCAGCTTACGGGCAGGGAACGAGCAGTACTTC. Residues: CASSLRAGNEQYF.

The count of this clone is one. V gene TRBV5-4 combines with J gene TRBJ2-7; D gene ambiguous. The CDR3 loop spans 14 amino acids. V was pared by 2 bases and J by 4 bases, with 13 bases between. The V gene's germline CDR1 is SGHNT and CDR2 YYREEE (reference sequence). The chain's CDR3 is CASSFGIQLYEQYF. As DNA, the CDR3 is TGTGCCAGCAGCTTTGGAATCCAGCTATACGAGCAGTACTTC.

The V and J genes are TRBV27 and TRBJ2-1; D is perhaps TRBD2 (7 bases). The ends were cut back, 3 bases at V and 5 bases at J, with 14 bases in the middle. CDR3 length: 15 residues. CDR1 MNHEY and CDR2 SMNVEV come from the germline V gene (reference sequence). DNA of the CDR3: TGTGCCAGCAGTTTGGAGGGGGGGCGGGACAATGAGCAGTTCTTC. Amino acid sequence: CASSLEGGRDNEQFF.

This clone was seen a handful of times. The CDR3 DNA is TGTGCCAGCAGCCAAGAAGCAGGGGCTGGCAATCAGCCCCAGCATTTT. This sequence encodes CASSQEAGAGNQPQHF. V is TRBV4-2 and J is TRBJ1-5; perhaps TRBD1 as D (6 bases). Trimming removed 0 bases from V and 2 bases from J, with 11 bases in between. Germline V gene data show CDR1 as LGHNA and CDR2 as YNFKEQ. This CDR3 is built from 16 residues.

Comment on this clone: Other DNA sequences in this sample translate to the same CDR3. This sequence joins TRBV11-2 and TRBJ2-7; D is unclear. Germline values: CDR1 SGHAT, CDR2 FQNNGV. V was pared by 5 bases and J by 2 bases, with 19 bases between. This CDR3 has 16 amino acids. The DNA of the CDR3 is TGTGCCAGCAGCCTTGTAACCTCCGGGCCCACCTACGAGCAGTACTTC. It yields the protein CASSLVTSGPTYEQYF.

This chain joins TRBV12-5 and TRBJ2-1, with D tentatively TRBD1 or TRBD2 (5 bases each). Germline CDR1 LGHNT, CDR2 FRNRAP. The ends were cut back, 4 bases at V and 7 bases at J, with 5 bases in the middle. The CDR3 covers 11 residues. The CDR3 spells CASGWGNEQFF. CDR3 coding DNA: TGTGCTAGTGGTTGGGGGAATGAGCAGTTCTTC.

The sample holds a few counts of this clone. The chain employs TRBV5-1 and TRBJ2-3; D is unresolved. Germline CDR1 SGHRS, CDR2 YFSETQ. The CDR3 runs to 12 residues. V dropped 4 bases and J dropped 0 bases, with 3 bases sitting between them. The CDR3 sequence is CASSPSTDTQYF. The CDR3 coding sequence is TGCGCCAGCAGCCCCAGCACAGATACGCAGTATTTT.

The chain links TRBV25-1 to TRBJ2-5, with a tentative D call TRBD1 (6 bases). The end of the DNA aligns better with TRBJ2-7, so the J call may be wrong. The V gene's germline CDR1 is MGHDK and CDR2 SYGVNS. This CDR3 comprises 13 residues. For the CDR3, the DNA is TGTGCCAGCAGTGACGACAGGTACTACGAGCAGTACTTC. Amino acids: CASSDDRYYEQYF.

The V gene is TRBV7-9, the J gene TRBJ2-7; 11 bases are shared with TRBD1. Germline CDR1 and CDR2: SEHNR and FQNEAQ (reference sequence). The trim removed 5 bases at V and 4 bases at J, leaving 10 bases unmatched. This CDR3 is 16 amino acids long. The CDR3 is CASSPSPGTGGYEQYF. The CDR3 region has the DNA TGTGCCAGCAGCCCCTCCCCCGGGACAGGGGGATACGAGCAGTACTTC.

This clone showed up just once. The chain carries TRBV2 and TRBJ1-1; D is unresolved. From germline, CDR1 is SNHLY and CDR2 FYNNEI. The CDR3 has 12 amino acids. V lost 8 bases and J 0 bases, leaving 7 bases between the germline ends. The CDR3 spells CASGTLNTEAFF. In DNA, the CDR3 is TGTGCCAGCGGCACATTGAACACTGAAGCTTTCTTT.